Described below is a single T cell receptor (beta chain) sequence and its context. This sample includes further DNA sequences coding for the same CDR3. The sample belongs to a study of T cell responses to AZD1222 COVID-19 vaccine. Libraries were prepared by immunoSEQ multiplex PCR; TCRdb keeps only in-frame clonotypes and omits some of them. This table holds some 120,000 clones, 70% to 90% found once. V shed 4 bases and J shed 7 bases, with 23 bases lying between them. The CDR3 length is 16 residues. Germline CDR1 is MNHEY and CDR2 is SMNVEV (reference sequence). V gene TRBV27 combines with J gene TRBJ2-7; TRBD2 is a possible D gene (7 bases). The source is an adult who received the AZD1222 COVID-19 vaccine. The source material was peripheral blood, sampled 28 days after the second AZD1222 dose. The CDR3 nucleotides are TGTGCCAGCAGTTCCCTAGGGGGGGGTGCCCCGGGGGAGCAGTACTTC. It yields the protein CASSSLGGGAPGEQYF.